These T cell receptor beta chains were read from a single sample in a study of radiotherapy plus CTLA-4 blockade in lung cancer. Measured with immunoSEQ multiplex PCR; TCRdb has only the in-frame clones, and not every one. Of tens of thousands of clones in the sample, roughly 80% are singletons; the top ten hold 0.82%. The sequencing used peripheral blood, collected from a patient treated with radiotherapy plus ipilimumab. The receptors derive from a human donor with non-small cell lung cancer who had stable disease on radiotherapy plus ipilimumab. CDR3s leave out the opening cysteine and the closing phenylalanine or tryptophan.

v_call	cdr3_aa
TRBV28	ASSPPRGSFEKLF
TRBV4-1	ASGHQDRNTEAF
TRBV9	ASSGTGKGGATNEKLF
TRBV6-6	ASSWDSSYEQY
TRBV19	ASSIKGAGQPQH
TRBV7-8	ASSLATQGLGQPQH
TRBV9	ASSVEPNTEAF
TRBV18	ASSPSSGVPYEQY
TRBV6-6	ASSWGDGEQF
TRBV5-1	ASSLQGPNTEAF
TRBV19	ASSHGTPRPLH
TRBV6-5	ASSYSGTTGHQPQH
TRBV6-1	ASSQGRSPRETQY
TRBV28	ASSSPSSLAKNIQY
TRBV30	AWSGGRAYNSPLH
TRBV7-2	ASSLGTTTEAF
TRBV28	ASSSNGTPYGYT
TRBV30	AWTADSLSYEQY
TRBV6-1	ASSRQSNQPQH
TRBV19	AAGVGGGQETQY
TRBV18	ASSNKNAGVNEKLF
TRBV7-8	ASSLRTSGSPYEQY
TRBV4-1	ASSPGGGLTNYEQY
TRBV18	ASSPSGQGAGELF
TRBV29-1	SVEDMAGPEQY
TRBV5-1	ASSFAASGVFHEQY
TRBV2	ASSASGDRTDTQY
TRBV14	ASSQGQGNYEQY
TRBV19	ASSRPGGAGQPQH
TRBV5-6	ASSRLAGGTGELF
TRBV10-1	ASRRTLLGEQY
TRBV11-3	ASSLGSSTDTQY
TRBV4-1	ASSRLAGAYEQY
TRBV27	ASSPGTGGFGETQY
TRBV2	ASRTLQSTDTQY
TRBV7-2	ASSLRQGSNYGYT
TRBV10-2	ASSDDSPDEAF